A selection of T cell receptor beta chains follows, all from one sample in a study of Ad26.COV2.S vaccination and SARS-CoV-2 variants. The method was immunoSEQ multiplex PCR; TCRdb's version includes in-frame clones alone and lacks a portion of them. The table shows approximately 350,000 clones, with about four fifths occurring only once. Here the sequenced sample was peripheral blood, taken in a trial of Ad26.COV2.S vaccine versus placebo. The receptors here all came from a person aged 18-65 years who received the Ad26.COV2.S COVID-19 vaccine or a placebo. Both conserved end residues are part of each CDR3. The order of the fields is V gene, clone size, D gene, J gene, CDR3 protein, CDR3 DNA. The D gene is left open where the match is weak. Size tells how often a clone was seen (once, few, many) or the class of an expanded clone, and some rows leave it out.

TRBV11-3	NA	TRBD2	TRBJ2-1	CASGDSGYIYEQFF	TGTGCCAGCGGAGATAGCGGGTATATCTATGAGCAGTTCTTC
TRBV7-8	few	NA	TRBJ1-2	CASSLGGGYTF	TGTGCCAGCAGCTTAGGGGGCGGCTACACCTTC
TRBV5-6	NA	NA	TRBJ1-2	CASSFLGGGTYGYTF	TGTGCCAGCAGCTTTCTGGGGGGAGGGACCTATGGCTACACCTTC
TRBV3-1/TRBV3-2	NA	TRBD1	TRBJ1-2	CASSLPGQSYGYTF	TGTGCCAGCAGCCTTCCGGGACAGAGCTATGGCTACACCTTC
TRBV5-4	NA	NA	TRBJ2-2	CASSLAPVTGELFF	TGTGCCAGCAGCTTGGCACCGGTCACCGGGGAGCTGTTTTTT
TRBV7-2	NA	NA	TRBJ1-6	CASSLRGYNSPLHF	TGTGCCAGCAGCTTACGGGGATATAATTCACCCCTCCACTTT
TRBV7-9	NA	TRBD1	TRBJ2-7	CASSLGQGVWKQYF	TGTGCCAGCAGCTTAGGACAGGGCGTATGGAAGCAGTACTTC
TRBV5-4	NA	NA	TRBJ1-6	CASSPGTGPRNSPLHF	TGTGCCAGCAGCCCTGGAACGGGGCCGCGGAATTCACCCCTCCACTTT
TRBV5-1	NA	TRBD1	TRBJ2-7	CASSLFPGQGAYEQYF	TGCGCCAGCAGCTTGTTCCCGGGACAGGGGGCTTACGAGCAGTACTTC
TRBV7-6	few	NA	TRBJ2-3	CASTVRAGDTQYF	TGTGCCAGCACCGTACGGGCTGGGGATACGCAGTATTTT
TRBV6-2/TRBV6-3	NA	NA	TRBJ2-5	CASSLGVETQYF	TGTGCCAGCAGTTTGGGGGTAGAGACCCAGTACTTC
TRBV7-2	NA	NA	TRBJ2-5	CASSSRGGWGETQYF	TGTGCCAGCAGCTCCCGAGGGGGGTGGGGAGAGACCCAGTACTTC
TRBV7-6	NA	TRBD2	TRBJ2-3	CASSLAGETDTQYF	TGTGCCAGCAGCTTGGCGGGAGAGACAGATACGCAGTATTTT
TRBV6-5	NA	NA	TRBJ1-4	CASSYYQGSNEKLFF	TGTGCCAGCAGTTACTACCAGGGGTCTAATGAAAAACTGTTTTTT
TRBV6-5	NA	TRBD1	TRBJ2-7	CASRPTGTGPREQYF	TGTGCCAGCAGACCCACCGGGACAGGGCCCCGCGAGCAGTACTTC
TRBV28	NA	NA	TRBJ2-5	CASSPPGLETQYF	TGTGCCAGCAGTCCTCCCGGGTTGGAGACCCAGTACTTC
TRBV9	NA	NA	TRBJ2-1	CASSAQDTRYNEQFF	TGTGCCAGCAGCGCCCAGGATACTCGGTACAATGAGCAGTTCTTC
TRBV11-2	NA	NA	TRBJ1-1	CASSVALGSPNTEAFF	TGTGCCAGCAGCGTCGCTTTAGGATCCCCGAACACTGAAGCTTTCTTT
TRBV7-9	NA	TRBD2	TRBJ2-2	CASSPREGRGELFF	TGTGCCAGCAGCCCACGGGAGGGCCGCGGGGAGCTGTTTTTT
TRBV19	NA	NA	TRBJ1-2	CASSIPGGINYGYTF	TGTGCCAGTAGTATACCCGGGGGCATTAACTATGGCTACACCTTC
TRBV24-1	NA	TRBD2	TRBJ2-1	CATSESVLAGGRSEQFF	TGTGCCACCAGTGAGAGCGTACTAGCGGGAGGGAGAAGTGAGCAGTTCTTC
TRBV7-3	few	NA	TRBJ2-1	CASSPTLANEQFF	TGTGCCAGCAGCCCTACCTTAGCCAATGAGCAGTTCTTC
TRBV6-5	NA	NA	TRBJ1-1	CASSQMNTEAFF	TGTGCCAGCAGTCAAATGAACACTGAAGCTTTCTTT
TRBV3-1/TRBV3-2	NA	NA	TRBJ2-7	CASSHGAPYEQYF	TGTGCCAGCAGCCACGGGGCACCCTACGAGCAGTACTTC
TRBV18	NA	TRBD2	TRBJ2-7	CASSPELAATYEQYF	TGTGCCAGCTCACCCGAACTAGCGGCTACCTACGAGCAGTACTTC
TRBV3-1/TRBV3-2	once	NA	TRBJ2-5	CASSQVMGLTQYF	TGTGCCAGCAGCCAAGTTATGGGGTTGACCCAGTACTTC
TRBV5-1	NA	NA	TRBJ2-1	CASSLYASPSAGNEQFF	TGCGCCAGCAGCTTGTACGCATCACCCTCAGCGGGTAATGAGCAGTTCTTC
TRBV25-1	NA	NA	TRBJ1-6	CASSDHRAPGGSPLHF	TGTGCCAGCAGTGACCATCGGGCCCCGGGAGGTTCACCCCTCCACTTT
TRBV27	NA	NA	TRBJ2-4	CASGEGTTGNIQYF	TGTGCCAGCGGGGAGGGGACGACAGGAAACATTCAGTACTTC
TRBV9	NA	TRBD2	TRBJ2-2	CASTRAGGDTGELFF	TGTGCCAGCACCCGAGCGGGAGGGGACACCGGGGAGCTGTTTTTT
TRBV18	few	NA	TRBJ1-1	CASSPDRNAEAFF	TGTGCCAGCTCACCTGACAGGAATGCTGAAGCTTTCTTT
TRBV7-3	NA	NA	TRBJ1-1	CASSLGAGTEAFF	TGTGCCAGCAGCTTGGGGGCGGGAACTGAAGCTTTCTTT
TRBV6-6	NA	TRBD1	TRBJ1-2	CASSYNGQGLSGYTF	TGTGCCAGCAGTTACAACGGACAGGGGCTGAGTGGCTACACCTTC
TRBV19	NA	NA	TRBJ2-7	CASSSTTAPYEQYF	TGTGCCAGTAGTAGTACGACGGCCCCCTACGAGCAGTACTTC
TRBV9	NA	TRBD2	TRBJ2-5	CASSDLERGAIAGQYF	TGTGCCAGCAGCGACCTCGAGCGGGGGGCCATCGCGGGCCAGTACTTC